This T cell receptor (beta chain) was observed in a study of CD8+ T cells in alopecia areata. Deletions cut 3 bases from V and 8 bases from J, with 20 bases between. This CDR3 contains 16 residues. The V gene's germline CDR1 is KGHSH and CDR2 LQKENI. General observations from the study: Alphabeta T cells residing in normal skin are also sequenced in scalp samples.

This clone was recorded a few times. Its antigen remains unidentified. Sequencing used cDNA as its template, made by extracting RNA and reverse transcribing it. Using immunoSEQ multiplex PCR, the repertoire was profiled, and TCRdb retains in-frame clones only, with some absent. This sample has 150,000 to 200,000 clones, with 60% found just once. Treatment here: oral pan-JAK inhibitor, 5-10 mg twice daily. The material was CD4+ T cells sorted from blood, obtained at week 24, from a patient treated with tofacitinib. The V call is TRBV18, the J call TRBJ1-5; D is possibly TRBD1 (5 bases). This receptor was taken from a human donor with alopecia areata. CDR3 loop: CASSPNGGGLLEPQHF. CDR3 nucleotides: TGTGCCAGCTCACCTAATGGCGGGGGACTCTTAGAGCCCCAGCATTTT.